The 21 T cell receptor beta chains in this list originate from one sample, sequenced in a study of blood T cell repertoires in COVID-19. Some clones are missing from TCRdb's copy, which holds only in-frame ones; the method was immunoSEQ multiplex PCR. The top ten clones hold over 2% of a sample with around 160,000 clones, around nine tenths of them seen once. Sequencing input: peripheral blood. Receptors originate from a human donor in a cohort sampled during active COVID-19.

This chain uses TRBV6-5 with TRBJ2-1, with 8 bases identical to TRBD2. CDR1 and CDR2 (germline): MNHEY, SVGAGI. The CDR3 consists of 15 residues. Losses at the gene ends were 2 bases for V and 7 bases for J; bases not matched to a gene: 7. The CDR3 sequence is CASSYGSGSLNEQFF. CDR3 DNA sequence: TGTGCCAGCAGTTACGGGAGCGGGAGTTTGAATGAGCAGTTCTTC.

The chain has TRBV11-1 and TRBJ2-1, with D uncertain. Germline V gene data show CDR1 as SGHAT and CDR2 as FQDESV (reference sequence). This CDR3 spans 16 amino acids. V gave up 5 bases and J gave up 4 bases, with 18 bases separating them. CDR3 nucleotide sequence: TGTGCCAGCAGCCGAGCCCTAGATCCCCGTTACAATGAGCAGTTCTTC. Its translation: CASSRALDPRYNEQFF.

The chain combines TRBV27 with TRBJ2-7; D perhaps matches TRBD1 (6 bases). Between the trimmed V and J ends, which lost 8 bases and 2 bases, there was a span of 13 bases. From germline, CDR1 is MNHEY and CDR2 SMNVEV (reference sequence). The CDR3 contains 13 residues. DNA for the CDR3: TGTGCCAGCGGCAGGGGATTGGCCTACGAGCAGTACTTC. Amino acid sequence: CASGRGLAYEQYF.

The V and J genes are TRBV25-1 and TRBJ2-5; D possibly corresponds to TRBD1 (6 bases). CDR3 length: 13 residues. Germline V CDR1 and CDR2: MGHDK, SYGVNS. V dropped 4 bases and J dropped 2 bases, with 8 bases sitting between them. Written as DNA, the CDR3 is TGTGCCAGCAGTGCCCAGGGGCAAGAGACCCAGTACTTC. As protein: CASSAQGQETQYF.

This chain connects TRBV7-3 to TRBJ1-1; D remains unclear. Trimming stripped 1 base from V and 0 bases from J, with 9 bases between. CDR3 length equals 15 residues. In germline, CDR1 is SGHTA, CDR2 FQGTGA. The chain's CDR3 is CASSLMPDMNTEAFF. The CDR3 DNA reads as TGTGCCAGCAGCTTAATGCCAGACATGAACACTGAAGCTTTCTTT.

The chain has TRBV15 and TRBJ1-2, with a tentative D call TRBD1 (5 bases). Germline V gives CDR1 LNHNV, CDR2 YYDKDF (reference sequence). The CDR3 sequence is 16 residues long. The V and J ends lost 0 bases and 8 bases respectively, with 19 bases between them. The CDR3 loop reads CATSRDGGTARGGYTF. CDR3 DNA sequence: TGTGCCACCAGCAGAGATGGAGGGACGGCCCGCGGGGGCTACACCTTC.

V usage is TRBV5-4 and J usage is TRBJ2-5; 9 bases align to TRBD2. The length of the CDR3 is 16 residues. Trimming cost V 0 bases and J 2 bases; bases outside gene matches: 5. Germline V gene sequence: CDR1 SGHNT, CDR2 YYREEE (reference sequence). CDR3 amino acids: CASSLVASGKQETQYF. In nucleotides, the CDR3 is TGTGCCAGCAGCTTGGTTGCTAGCGGGAAGCAAGAGACCCAGTACTTC.

The V call is TRBV30, the J call TRBJ1-6, with 7 bases that match TRBD1. Germline V gene lookup returns CDR1 GTSNPN and CDR2 SVGIG (reference sequence). There are 13 residues in the CDR3. V lost 6 bases and J lost 6; bases outside the gene matches: 5. CDR3 bases: TGTGCCTGCGACAGGGTCGTTAATTCACCCCTCCACTTT. Translating gives CACDRVVNSPLHF.

The chain combines TRBV9 with TRBJ2-3, with 8 positions matching TRBD2. Germline CDR1 is SGDLS and CDR2 is YYNGEE. The CDR3 contains 18 residues. Trimming removed 3 bases from V and 0 bases from J; junction bases left unmatched: 12. Written as DNA, the CDR3 is TGTGCCAGCAGCGGGACAGTTAAACCGGGGGGGAGCACAGATACGCAGTATTTT. Amino acid sequence: CASSGTVKPGGSTDTQYF.

The chain uses TRBV7-2 and TRBJ2-3; no definite D call. The CDR3 runs to 16 residues. V lost 5 bases and J 4 bases, leaving 19 bases between the germline ends. Germline lookup yields CDR1 SGHTA and CDR2 FQGNSA. The CDR3: CASSPRIGFLPDTQYF. As DNA, the CDR3 is TGTGCCAGCAGCCCGAGGATCGGGTTCCTCCCAGATACGCAGTATTTT.

The CDR3 protein is CASRRTGRYEQYF. In DNA, the CDR3 is TGTGCCAGCAGGCGGACAGGGCGGTACGAGCAGTACTTC. The gene calls are TRBV14 and TRBJ2-7, with 8 bases identical to TRBD1. Trimming at V came to 6 bases and at J to 4 bases, leaving 5 bases not matched to a gene. The CDR3 loop spans 13 amino acids. Germline CDR1 SGHDN, CDR2 FVKESK.

This chain links TRBV3-1 (or the pseudogene TRBV3-2) with TRBJ1-2; TRBD1 matches at 7 bases. After removal of 0 bases from V and 0 bases from J, the junction contained 13 bases not matched to a gene. The CDR3 spans 19 residues. CDR1 is LGHDT and CDR2 is YNNKEL in the germline V gene (reference sequence). This chain's CDR3 is CASSQELYGTVTPNYGYTF. The CDR3, as DNA: TGTGCCAGCAGCCAAGAGCTCTACGGGACAGTGACTCCTAACTATGGCTACACCTTC.

V is TRBV30 and J is TRBJ2-7, with D possibly TRBD2 on 6 matching bases. Trimming removed 5 bases at V and 3 bases at J, with 11 bases between. This CDR3 has 12 amino acids. Germline lookup yields CDR1 GTSNPN and CDR2 SVGIG (reference sequence). CDR3 coding DNA: TGTGCCTGGCGGGACTTATACTACGAGCAGTACTTC. It specifies CAWRDLYYEQYF.

This clone was counted between two and nine times. The chain employs TRBV18 and TRBJ2-7; TRBD2 might be the D (6 bases). This CDR3 comprises 14 residues. Germline V gives CDR1 KGHSH, CDR2 LQKENI. The ends were cut back, 2 bases at V and 3 bases at J, with 11 bases in the middle. For the CDR3, the DNA is TGTGCCAGCTCACCAGCCCTGGGGGGCTACGAGCAGTACTTC. Its translation is CASSPALGGYEQYF.

V usage is TRBV5-6 and J usage is TRBJ1-6, with D hard to call. V lost 3 bases, J lost 0 bases, and 16 bases lay in between. The V gene's germline CDR1 is SGHDT and CDR2 YYEEEE. CDR3 size: 18 residues. CDR3: CASSSYALGSSYNSPLHF. The CDR3 nucleotides are TGTGCCAGCAGCTCGTATGCTTTGGGGAGCTCCTATAATTCACCCCTCCACTTT.

CDR3 loop: CASSTGTVLRETQYF. The CDR3 nucleotides are TGTGCCAGCAGCACCGGGACAGTTTTACGCGAGACCCAGTACTTC. The chain couples TRBV5-8 to TRBJ2-5; 7 bases fit TRBD1. The trim removed 4 bases at V and 5 bases at J, leaving 11 bases unmatched. Germline CDR1 SGHTS, CDR2 YDEGEE. This CDR3 contains 15 residues.

This clone has only a few counts. The genes are TRBV12-3 or TRBV12-4 and TRBJ1-5; unclear D gene. Trimming removed 6 bases from V and 5 bases from J, with 11 bases in between. The CDR3 sequence is 13 residues long. The CDR3 DNA follows: TGTGCCAGCAGCTTGGGCGGGGATCAGCCCCAGCATTTT. It specifies CASSLGGDQPQHF.

The chain couples TRBV6-1 to TRBJ1-2; D ambiguous. V was cut by 0 bases and J by 8 bases, with 16 bases left in between. CDR1 MNHNS and CDR2 SASEGT come from the germline V gene. The CDR3 sequence is 15 residues long. The CDR3, as DNA: TGTGCCAGCAGTGAAGCGCAATCACACAGTGTAGGCTACACCTTC. Residues: CASSEAQSHSVGYTF.

The genes are TRBV7-2 and TRBJ2-3; tentatively, D is TRBD2 (5 bases). V was clipped by 5 bases and J by 6 bases, with 15 bases between them. The germline V gene has CDR1 SGHTA and CDR2 FQGNSA. The CDR3 has 14 amino acids. The CDR3 DNA reads TGTGCCAGCAGCCCCGGGATCGGTGGGGATACGCAGTATTTT. Residues: CASSPGIGGDTQYF.

This chain connects TRBV6-2 or TRBV6-3 to TRBJ2-7; D is unresolved. V lost 2 bases to trimming and J lost 1 base, with 6 bases between them. There are 13 residues in the CDR3. Germline V gene lookup returns CDR1 MNHEY and CDR2 SVGEGT. CDR3 region: CASSYEVSYEQYF. The CDR3 DNA follows: TGTGCCAGCAGTTACGAGGTTTCCTACGAGCAGTACTTC.

The chain has TRBV7-2 and TRBJ2-1; the D gene is possibly TRBD2 (7 bases). Germline loops: CDR1 SGHTA, CDR2 FQGNSA. V gave up 0 bases and J gave up 7 bases, with 13 bases separating them. The CDR3 sequence is 15 residues long. CDR3 amino acids: CASSLAGGQWNEQFF. In DNA, the CDR3 is TGTGCCAGCAGCTTAGCGGGGGGGCAATGGAATGAGCAGTTCTTC. The whole variable domain, remainder taken from reference TRBV7-2 and TRBJ2-1, is GAGVSQSPSNKVTEKGKDVELRCDPISGHTALYWYRQSLGQGLEFLIYFQGNSAPDKSGLPSDRFSAERTGGSVSTLTIQRTQQEDSAVYLCASSLAGGQWNEQFFGPGTRLTVL.